These T cell receptor beta chains were read from a single sample in a study of Graves' ophthalmopathy and Graves' hyperthyroidism. TCRdb processed the multiplex PCR reads anew with MiXCR; each CDR3 protein has one entry. The sample includes 650,000 to 800,000 distinct CDR3 sequences, about 40% of them seen just once. The material sequenced was peripheral blood. These TCRs come from an adult man with Graves' ophthalmopathy. Each CDR3 is given with its conserved first and last residue. The order of the fields is V gene, D gene, clone size, CDR3 length, J gene, CDR3 protein, CDR3 DNA. D genes are given only for firm matches. Size is omitted from some rows. Given values are once, few, many or a class for expanded clones.

TRBV20-1	TRBD2	NA	15	TRBJ2-7	CSARPLAVPSYEQYF	TGCAGTGCTAGGCCGCTAGCGGTTCCTTCCTACGAGCAGTACTTC
TRBV7-8	TRBD1	many	16	TRBJ2-7	CASSVRQGWGSYEQYF	TGTGCCAGCAGCGTCCGACAGGGTTGGGGTTCCTACGAGCAGTACTTC
TRBV20-1	NA	few	12	TRBJ2-2	CSARGRHGELFF	TGCAGTGCTAGAGGCAGACACGGGGAGCTGTTTTTT
TRBV12-3/TRBV12-4	TRBD2	many	14	TRBJ2-5	CASSVAGRPETQYF	TGTGCCAGCAGTGTAGCGGGACGACCAGAGACCCAGTACTTC
TRBV10-3	NA	NA	13	TRBJ2-2	CASSEKDTGELFF	TGTGCCAGCAGTGAGAAGGACACCGGGGAGCTGTTTTTT
TRBV2	TRBD1	many	13	TRBJ1-2	CASSWTGGNGYTF	TGTGCCAGCAGCTGGACAGGGGGTAATGGCTACACCTTC
TRBV10-3	NA	many	14	TRBJ1-1	CAISDAGMNTEAFF	TGTGCCATCAGTGACGCAGGGATGAACACTGAAGCTTTCTTT
TRBV7-2	TRBD1	few	18	TRBJ1-1	CASSQAPGQSIMNTEAFF	TGTGCCAGCAGCCAAGCACCGGGACAGAGTATAATGAACACTGAAGCTTTCTTT
TRBV20-1	NA	few	15	TRBJ1-1	CSARDSGVRYTEAFF	TGCAGTGCTAGAGACAGCGGGGTTAGGTACACTGAAGCTTTCTTT
TRBV7-9	NA	many	14	TRBJ2-5	CASSNGGPKETQYF	TGTGCCAGCAGCAACGGGGGGCCGAAAGAGACCCAGTACTTC
TRBV27	NA	many	14	TRBJ1-1	CASSKRGGGTEAFF	TGTGCCAGCAGTAAAAGGGGGGGTGGGACTGAAGCTTTCTTT
TRBV25-1	NA	NA	17	TRBJ2-6	CASSEGHPLRGANVLTF	TGTGCCAGCAGTGAGGGACACCCCCTCAGAGGGGCCAACGTCCTGACTTTC
TRBV11-3	NA	NA	15	TRBJ2-2	CTSSRQGRDTGELFF	TGTACCAGCAGCCGACAGGGGAGGGACACCGGGGAGCTGTTTTTT
TRBV7-9	NA	NA	15	TRBJ1-5	CASSLVTGSNQPQHF	TGTGCCAGCAGCTTAGTGACGGGGAGCAATCAGCCCCAGCATTTT
TRBV11-1	TRBD2	once	17	TRBJ2-5	CASSSRPGSSGQETQYF	TGTGCCAGCAGCTCCCGACCGGGGAGTAGCGGGCAAGAGACCCAGTACTTC
TRBV5-1	NA	NA	15	TRBJ1-6	CASSLAVGAGSPLHF	TGCGCCAGCAGCTTGGCGGTGGGTGCGGGTTCACCCCTCCACTTT
TRBV7-8	NA	NA	13	TRBJ2-7	CASTGAAPYEQYF	TGTGCCAGCACGGGGGCGGCTCCCTACGAGCAGTACTTC
TRBV7-9	TRBD2	NA	18	TRBJ2-3	CASSLGYRTSADTDTQYF	TGTGCCAGCAGCTTAGGTTATCGGACTAGCGCTGACACAGATACGCAGTATTTT
TRBV11-2	NA	many	13	TRBJ1-1	CASSKDPNTEAFF	TGTGCCAGCAGCAAAGACCCGAACACTGAAGCTTTCTTT
TRBV24-1	TRBD2	NA	13	TRBJ2-5	CATSGGGKETQYF	TGTGCCACCAGTGGCGGGGGAAAAGAGACCCAGTACTTC
TRBV15	TRBD1	many	14	TRBJ2-5	CATEGQDHQETQYF	TGTGCCACCGAGGGACAGGATCACCAAGAGACCCAGTACTTC
TRBV19	NA	NA	13	TRBJ1-2	CASSRLASGGYTF	TGTGCCAGTAGTAGACTAGCGTCCGGTGGCTACACCTTC
TRBV7-4	TRBD2	once	15	TRBJ2-5	CASDPGLAGQETQYF	TGTGCCAGCGACCCAGGACTAGCGGGACAAGAGACCCAGTACTTC
TRBV5-6	NA	few	15	TRBJ2-7	CASSLRDTRFYEQYF	TGTGCCAGCAGCCTCCGGGACACAAGATTCTACGAGCAGTACTTC
TRBV12-3/TRBV12-4	NA	many	12	TRBJ2-7	CASSRRGSEQYF	TGTGCCAGCAGTCGCAGGGGTAGCGAGCAGTACTTC
TRBV5-8	NA	NA	16	TRBJ1-4	CASSPGETEHNEKLFF	TGTGCCAGCAGCCCCGGCGAGACGGAACATAATGAAAAACTGTTTTTT
TRBV19	NA	NA	14	TRBJ2-7	CASSPGKSSYEQYF	TGTGCCAGTAGCCCAGGGAAAAGCTCCTACGAGCAGTACTTC
TRBV2	NA	NA	17	TRBJ1-1	CASSGGRGRGGNTEAFF	TGTGCCAGCAGTGGAGGGCGAGGGCGAGGGGGGAACACTGAAGCTTTCTTT
TRBV15	NA	NA	16	TRBJ1-4	CATSRDPTGGNEKLFF	TGTGCCACCAGCAGAGATCCCACCGGGGGCAATGAAAAACTGTTTTTT
TRBV7-8	TRBD1	NA	14	TRBJ1-5	CASSLETGGKTQHF	TGTGCCAGCAGCTTAGAGACAGGGGGGAAGACCCAGCATTTT
TRBV12-3/TRBV12-4	NA	few	18	TRBJ1-3	CASSYLRPGPSSGNTIYF	TGTGCCAGCAGTTACCTCCGGCCAGGCCCGAGCTCTGGAAACACCATATATTTT
TRBV20-1	NA	NA	15	TRBJ2-7	CSATTINIGGYEQYF	TGCAGTGCGACAACCATTAACATAGGCGGCTACGAGCAGTACTTC
TRBV2	TRBD2	many	15	TRBJ2-2	CASKVGTSHTGELFF	TGTGCCAGCAAGGTTGGGACTAGCCACACCGGGGAGCTGTTTTTT
TRBV6-4	NA	many	13	TRBJ1-1	CASSAGLDTEAFF	TGTGCCAGCAGCGCGGGCTTGGACACTGAAGCTTTCTTT
TRBV7-2	NA	many	15	TRBJ2-7	CASSFKRDSTYEQYF	TGTGCCAGCAGCTTTAAGCGGGACAGTACCTACGAGCAGTACTTC
TRBV5-4	NA	NA	15	TRBJ1-2	CASSLDREPNYGYTF	TGTGCCAGCAGCTTGGACCGAGAGCCCAACTATGGCTACACCTTC
TRBV2	NA	NA	12	TRBJ1-6	CASGAVNSPLHF	TGTGCCAGCGGGGCAGTCAATTCACCCCTCCACTTT
TRBV6-1	NA	many	14	TRBJ1-6	CASRSGQEGSPLHF	TGTGCCAGCCGATCCGGGCAGGAAGGTTCACCCCTCCACTTT
TRBV2	TRBD1	NA	14	TRBJ1-2	CASRTTGTYCGYTF	TGTGCCAGCAGGACGACAGGGACCTACTGTGGCTACACCTTC
TRBV5-8	NA	few	16	TRBJ1-1	CASSLFGRGMNTEAFF	TGTGCCAGCAGCTTGTTCGGGAGGGGGATGAACACTGAAGCTTTCTTT
TRBV5-5	TRBD1	many	14	TRBJ1-3	CASRTGGSGNTIYF	TGTGCCAGCAGGACAGGGGGCTCTGGAAACACCATATATTTT